The rows below give T cell receptor beta chains drawn from one sample of a study of blood T cell repertoires in COVID-19. Produced via immunoSEQ multiplex PCR; TCRdb's table is partial and in-frame only. This table has about 100,000 clones, more than 75% appearing once. Material for sequencing was peripheral blood. The source is a man aged 25-40 years in a cohort sampled during active COVID-19. Each CDR3 is given with its conserved first and last residue. Fields, in order: J gene, D gene, clone size, V gene, CDR3 protein, CDR3 DNA. A D gene is named only where the DNA matches it firmly. Only part of the rows carry a size: once, few, many, or a class if the clone is expanded.

j_call: TRBJ1-2; d_call: .; clone_size: .; v_call: TRBV3-1/TRBV3-2; cdr3_aa: CASSQIRGGPSDGYTF; cdr3_nt: TGTGCCAGCAGCCAAATCCGGGGAGGGCCCTCGGATGGCTACACCTTC
j_call: TRBJ1-5; d_call: .; clone_size: few; v_call: TRBV28; cdr3_aa: CASSRGGPNQPQHF; cdr3_nt: TGTGCCAGCAGCCGGGGGGGCCCTAATCAGCCCCAGCATTTT
j_call: TRBJ2-5; d_call: TRBD1; clone_size: .; v_call: TRBV20-1; cdr3_aa: CSASGPTGTGVLETQYF; cdr3_nt: TGCAGTGCTAGTGGGCCAACCGGGACAGGGGTTTTGGAGACCCAGTACTTC
j_call: TRBJ2-1; d_call: TRBD2; clone_size: .; v_call: TRBV18; cdr3_aa: CASSPPGGTYNEQFF; cdr3_nt: TGTGCCAGCTCACCACCGGGGGGGACTTACAATGAGCAGTTCTTC
j_call: TRBJ2-4; d_call: .; clone_size: .; v_call: TRBV20-1; cdr3_aa: CSARGGDAQYF; cdr3_nt: TGCAGTGCTAGAGGGGGGGACGCCCAGTACTTC
j_call: TRBJ2-1; d_call: .; clone_size: .; v_call: TRBV9; cdr3_aa: CASSVGQGRNNEQFF; cdr3_nt: TGTGCCAGCAGCGTAGGTCAGGGCCGAAACAATGAGCAGTTCTTC
j_call: TRBJ2-3; d_call: TRBD1; clone_size: .; v_call: TRBV4-1; cdr3_aa: CASSRSPGQGSDTQYF; cdr3_nt: TGCGCCAGCAGCCGCTCGCCGGGACAGGGATCAGATACGCAGTATTTT
j_call: TRBJ2-7; d_call: .; clone_size: once; v_call: TRBV18; cdr3_aa: CASSRNPSTRGGSYEQYF; cdr3_nt: TGTGCCAGCTCACGAAACCCTTCGACAAGGGGGGGATCCTACGAGCAGTACTTC
j_call: TRBJ2-1; d_call: .; clone_size: .; v_call: TRBV6-1; cdr3_aa: CASSEEGGYNEQFF; cdr3_nt: TGTGCCAGCAGTGAGGAGGGGGGGTACAATGAGCAGTTCTTC
j_call: TRBJ2-3; d_call: .; clone_size: .; v_call: TRBV7-9; cdr3_aa: CASSPIVSLGATDTQYF; cdr3_nt: TGTGCCAGCAGCCCTATAGTTTCGTTGGGGGCCACAGATACGCAGTATTTT
j_call: TRBJ2-1; d_call: .; clone_size: few; v_call: TRBV6-4; cdr3_aa: CASSPQEGALEQFF; cdr3_nt: TGTGCCAGCAGCCCCCAGGAAGGGGCGCTTGAGCAGTTCTTC
j_call: TRBJ2-1; d_call: TRBD2; clone_size: .; v_call: TRBV30; cdr3_aa: CAWSPLERGGNEQFF; cdr3_nt: TGTGCCTGGAGTCCTCTGGAGCGGGGGGGCAATGAGCAGTTCTTC
j_call: TRBJ2-7; d_call: TRBD1; clone_size: .; v_call: TRBV29-1; cdr3_aa: CSVPDREFLSYEQYF; cdr3_nt: TGCAGCGTCCCTGACAGGGAATTTCTCTCCTACGAGCAGTACTTC
j_call: TRBJ2-1; d_call: .; clone_size: .; v_call: TRBV3-1/TRBV3-2; cdr3_aa: CASSLQTDNEQFF; cdr3_nt: TGTGCCAGCAGCCTTCAAACAGACAATGAGCAGTTCTTC
j_call: TRBJ2-1; d_call: TRBD1; clone_size: .; v_call: TRBV2; cdr3_aa: CASSVTETGWFF; cdr3_nt: TGTGCCAGCAGCGTCACCGAGACAGGGTGGTTCTTC
j_call: TRBJ2-5; d_call: .; clone_size: .; v_call: TRBV6-5; cdr3_aa: CASSISIAQETQYF; cdr3_nt: TGTGCCAGCAGTATTTCTATAGCCCAAGAGACCCAGTACTTC
j_call: TRBJ1-6; d_call: TRBD1; clone_size: .; v_call: TRBV7-2; cdr3_aa: CASSPAGQGNYSPLHF; cdr3_nt: TGTGCCAGCAGCCCCGCCGGACAGGGGAACTATTCACCCCTCCACTTT
j_call: TRBJ2-3; d_call: .; clone_size: .; v_call: TRBV19; cdr3_aa: CASSRQGNTQYF; cdr3_nt: TGTGCCAGTAGTCGTCAGGGTAATACGCAGTATTTT
j_call: TRBJ1-4; d_call: .; clone_size: .; v_call: TRBV28; cdr3_aa: CASWARGEKLFF; cdr3_nt: TGTGCCAGTTGGGCTAGAGGGGAAAAACTGTTTTTT
j_call: TRBJ2-7; d_call: .; clone_size: .; v_call: TRBV6-5; cdr3_aa: CASSPTNRDAYEQYF; cdr3_nt: TGTGCCAGCAGCCCCACTAACAGGGACGCCTACGAGCAGTACTTC